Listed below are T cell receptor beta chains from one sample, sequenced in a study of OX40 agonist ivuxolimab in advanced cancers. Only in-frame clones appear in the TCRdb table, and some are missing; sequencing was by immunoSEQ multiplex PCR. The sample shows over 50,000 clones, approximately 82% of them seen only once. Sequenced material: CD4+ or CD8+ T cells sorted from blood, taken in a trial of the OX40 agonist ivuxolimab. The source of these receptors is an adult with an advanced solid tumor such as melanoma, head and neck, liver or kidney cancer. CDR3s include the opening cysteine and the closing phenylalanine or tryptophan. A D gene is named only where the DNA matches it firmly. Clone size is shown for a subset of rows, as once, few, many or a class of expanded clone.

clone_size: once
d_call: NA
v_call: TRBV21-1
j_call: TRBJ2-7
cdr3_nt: TGTGCCAGCACCCCCTCCCTGACAGACACCTACGAGCAGTACTTC
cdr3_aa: CASTPSLTDTYEQYF

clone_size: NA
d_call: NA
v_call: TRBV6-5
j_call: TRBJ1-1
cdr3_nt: TGTGCCAGCAGTGGGGGGAGGCAGACTGAAGCTTTCTTT
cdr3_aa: CASSGGRQTEAFF

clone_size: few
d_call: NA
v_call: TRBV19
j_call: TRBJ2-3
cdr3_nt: TGTGCCAGTACTTATCACGGCCGGGACCCGCCAGATACGCAGTATTTT
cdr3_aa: CASTYHGRDPPDTQYF

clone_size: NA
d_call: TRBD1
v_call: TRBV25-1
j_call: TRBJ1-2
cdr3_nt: TGTGCCAGCAGTGAATTTAGGGGGCTGTTGAGCTACACCTTC
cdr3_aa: CASSEFRGLLSYTF

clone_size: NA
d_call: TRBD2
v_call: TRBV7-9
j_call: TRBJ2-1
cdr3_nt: TGTGCCAGCAGCCGACTAGCGGGAGACCCCTCCTACAATGAGCAGTTCTTC
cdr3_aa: CASSRLAGDPSYNEQFF

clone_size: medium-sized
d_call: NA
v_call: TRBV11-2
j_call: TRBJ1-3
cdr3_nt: TGTGCCAGCAGCCCCCGTTGGTTCTCTGGAAACACCATATATTTT
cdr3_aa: CASSPRWFSGNTIYF

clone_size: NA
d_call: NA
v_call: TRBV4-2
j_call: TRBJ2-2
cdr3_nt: TGTGCCAGCAGTCACAACGGGGGTTGGGCCGGGGAGCTGTTTTTT
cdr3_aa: CASSHNGGWAGELFF

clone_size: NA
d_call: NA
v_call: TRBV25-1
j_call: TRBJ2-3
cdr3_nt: TGTGCCAGCAGTGAATCGGGGGTCCTCACAGATACGCAGTATTTT
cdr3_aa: CASSESGVLTDTQYF

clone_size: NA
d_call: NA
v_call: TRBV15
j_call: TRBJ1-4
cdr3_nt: TGTGCCACCAGCAGAGATCCGGCCGAAAAACTGTTTTTT
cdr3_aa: CATSRDPAEKLFF

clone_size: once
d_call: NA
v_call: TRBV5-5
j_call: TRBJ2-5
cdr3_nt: TGTGCCAGCAGCTTGGCGGTGACAGGACAAGAGACCCAGTACTTC
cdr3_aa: CASSLAVTGQETQYF

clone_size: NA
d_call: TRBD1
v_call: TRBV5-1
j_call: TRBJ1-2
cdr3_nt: TGCGCCAGCAGCTTGGGGGCGACAGGGACTTCAGGCTACACCTTC
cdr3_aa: CASSLGATGTSGYTF

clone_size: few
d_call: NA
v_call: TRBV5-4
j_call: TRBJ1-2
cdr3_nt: TGTGCCAGCAGGGACAATATTAACTATGGCTACACCTTC
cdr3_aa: CASRDNINYGYTF

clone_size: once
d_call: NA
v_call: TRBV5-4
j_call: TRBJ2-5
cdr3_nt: TGTGCCAGCAGCTTGCTCCCTAGCGCCGAAGAGACCCAGTACTTC
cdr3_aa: CASSLLPSAEETQYF

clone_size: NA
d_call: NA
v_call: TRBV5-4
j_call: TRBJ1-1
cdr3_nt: TGTGCCAGCAGCTCCGGGACATTGAACACTGAAGCTTTCTTT
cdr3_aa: CASSSGTLNTEAFF

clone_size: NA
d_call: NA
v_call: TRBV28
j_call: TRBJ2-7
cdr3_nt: TGTGCCAGCAGTTTGTTCGAGTCAGGGAGGGGGTACGAGCAGTACTTC
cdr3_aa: CASSLFESGRGYEQYF

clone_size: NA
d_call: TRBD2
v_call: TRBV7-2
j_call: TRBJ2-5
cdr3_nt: TGTGCCAGCAGCTACCGACTAGCGGTACAAGAGACCCAGTACTTC
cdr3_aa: CASSYRLAVQETQYF

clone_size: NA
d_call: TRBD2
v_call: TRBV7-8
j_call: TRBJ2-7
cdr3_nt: TGTGCCAGCAGCCCTGCGGGAGGTGTCTACGAGCAGTACTTC
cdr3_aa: CASSPAGGVYEQYF

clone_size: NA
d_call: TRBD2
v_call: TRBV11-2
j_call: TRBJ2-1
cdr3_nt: TGTGCCAGCAGCTTAGCTGGGACTAGCGGGAGGTATAATGAGCAGTTCTTC
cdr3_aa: CASSLAGTSGRYNEQFF

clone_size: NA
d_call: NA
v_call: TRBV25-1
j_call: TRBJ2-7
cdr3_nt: TGTGCCAGCAGTCTGGGGGTCTCCTACGAGCAGTACTTC
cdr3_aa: CASSLGVSYEQYF

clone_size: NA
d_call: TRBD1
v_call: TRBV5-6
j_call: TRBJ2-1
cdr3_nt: TGTGCCAGCAGCTTCCCGGACAGGGCTGGCAATGAGCAGTTCTTC
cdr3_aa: CASSFPDRAGNEQFF

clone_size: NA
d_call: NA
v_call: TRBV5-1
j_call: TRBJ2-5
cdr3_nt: TGCGCCAGCGCGGTTACCTCCCGGGGTGAGACCCAGTACTTC
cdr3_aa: CASAVTSRGETQYF

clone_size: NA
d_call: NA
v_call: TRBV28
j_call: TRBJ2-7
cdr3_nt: TGTGCCAGCAGTTTAGATCAGGCCCCCTACGAGCAGTACTTC
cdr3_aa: CASSLDQAPYEQYF

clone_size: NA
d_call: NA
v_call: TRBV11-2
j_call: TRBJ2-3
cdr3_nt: TGTGCCAGCAGCTTAAGTCCTGGGAGCACAGATACGCAGTATTTT
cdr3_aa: CASSLSPGSTDTQYF

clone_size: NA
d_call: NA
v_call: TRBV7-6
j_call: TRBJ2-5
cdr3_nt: TGTGCCAGCAGCTTAGTGGCGAAAGGAGAGACCCAGTACTTC
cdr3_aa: CASSLVAKGETQYF

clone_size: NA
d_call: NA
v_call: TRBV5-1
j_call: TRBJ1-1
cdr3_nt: TGCGCCAGCAGCTATCAGGAGGCGGCTGCGAACACTGAAGCTTTCTTT
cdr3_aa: CASSYQEAAANTEAFF

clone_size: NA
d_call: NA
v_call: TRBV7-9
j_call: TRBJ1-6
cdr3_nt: TGTGCCAGCAACAGGGAACAGAATTCACCCCTCCACTTT
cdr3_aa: CASNREQNSPLHF

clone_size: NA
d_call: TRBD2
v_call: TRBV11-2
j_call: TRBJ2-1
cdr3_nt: TGTGCCAGCAGCTCGACCTTGACTAGCGGCTTAGAGCAGTTCTTC
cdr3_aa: CASSSTLTSGLEQFF

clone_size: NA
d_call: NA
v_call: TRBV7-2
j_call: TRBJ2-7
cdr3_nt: TGTGCCAGCAGCCTTCCTGGGGGCAGGGGCCCCTACGAGCAGTACTTC
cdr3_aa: CASSLPGGRGPYEQYF

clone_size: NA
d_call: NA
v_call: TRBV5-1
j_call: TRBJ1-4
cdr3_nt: TGCGCCAGCAGCTTAAATTGGGGAACCTCTGCAACTAATGAAAAACTGTTTTTT
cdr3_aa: CASSLNWGTSATNEKLFF

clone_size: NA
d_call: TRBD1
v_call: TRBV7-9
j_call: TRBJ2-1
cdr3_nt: TGTGCCAGCAGCTCCTCGGACAGGGGCATAAGCAATGAGCAGTTCTTC
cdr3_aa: CASSSSDRGISNEQFF

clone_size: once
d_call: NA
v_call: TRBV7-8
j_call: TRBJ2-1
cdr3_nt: TGTGCCAGCAGCGCCAGCTCTAGCTTCCTCAATGAGCAGTTCTTC
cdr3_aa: CASSASSSFLNEQFF

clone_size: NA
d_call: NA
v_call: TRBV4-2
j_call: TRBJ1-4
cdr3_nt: TGTGCCAGCAGCCAAGATCCGGGCGAAAAACTGTTTTTT
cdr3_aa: CASSQDPGEKLFF

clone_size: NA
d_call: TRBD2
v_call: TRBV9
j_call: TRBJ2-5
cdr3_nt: TGTGCCAGCAGCGTAGGAAATAGCGGGGAGACCCAGTACTTC
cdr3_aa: CASSVGNSGETQYF

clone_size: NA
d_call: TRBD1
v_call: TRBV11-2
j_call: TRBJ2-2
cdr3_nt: TGTGCCAGCAGCTTGGTGGGACAGGGGGTCGGGGAGCTGTTTTTT
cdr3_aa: CASSLVGQGVGELFF

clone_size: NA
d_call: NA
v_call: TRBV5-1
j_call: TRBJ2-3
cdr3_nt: TGCGCCAGCAGCTTGTCCGCCCCCGGGTCCGATACGCAGTATTTT
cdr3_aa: CASSLSAPGSDTQYF

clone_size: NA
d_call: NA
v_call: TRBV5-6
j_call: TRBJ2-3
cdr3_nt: TGTGCCAGCAGCCGCTGGCAGGGTCCGCAGTATTTT
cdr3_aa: CASSRWQGPQYF

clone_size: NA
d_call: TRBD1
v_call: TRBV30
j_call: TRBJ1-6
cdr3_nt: TGTGCCTGGGGGACAGGGAGAGATTCACCCCTCCACTTT
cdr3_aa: CAWGTGRDSPLHF

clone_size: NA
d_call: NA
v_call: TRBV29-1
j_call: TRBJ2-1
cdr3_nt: TGCAGCGTTGAAGGTCGAACGGCCTACAATGAGCAGTTCTTC
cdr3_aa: CSVEGRTAYNEQFF

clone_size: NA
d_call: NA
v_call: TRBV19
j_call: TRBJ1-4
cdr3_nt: TGTGCCAGTAGTATTCAGAGAGCGGATGAAAAACTGTTTTTT
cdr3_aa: CASSIQRADEKLFF

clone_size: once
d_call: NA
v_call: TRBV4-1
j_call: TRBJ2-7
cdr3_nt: TGCGCCAGCAGCCTCTACAAAGGGGGGGCCGACTCCTACGAGCAGTACTTC
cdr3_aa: CASSLYKGGADSYEQYF

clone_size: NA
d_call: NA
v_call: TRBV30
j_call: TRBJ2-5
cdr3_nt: TGTGCCTGGGATTACCGAAAAGAGACCCAGTACTTC
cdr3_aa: CAWDYRKETQYF

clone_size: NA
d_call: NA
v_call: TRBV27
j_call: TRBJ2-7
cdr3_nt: TGTGCCAGCAGTTTATCACCCCCAGGTGCCTACGAGCAGTACTTC
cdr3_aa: CASSLSPPGAYEQYF

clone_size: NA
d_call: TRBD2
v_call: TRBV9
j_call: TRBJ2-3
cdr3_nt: TGTGCCAGCAGCGTGACTAGCGGCACAGATACGCAGTATTTT
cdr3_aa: CASSVTSGTDTQYF

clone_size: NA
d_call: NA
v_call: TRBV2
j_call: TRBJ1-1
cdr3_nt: TGTGCCAGCAGTGAGGAACGCTCGGGGCTCACTGAAGCTTTCTTT
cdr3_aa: CASSEERSGLTEAFF

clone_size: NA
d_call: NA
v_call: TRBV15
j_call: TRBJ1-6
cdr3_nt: TGTGCCACTTCTGTTGGGGCGGAGAATTCACCCCTCCACTTT
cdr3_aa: CATSVGAENSPLHF

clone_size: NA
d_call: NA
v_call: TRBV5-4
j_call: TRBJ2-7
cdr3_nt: TGTGCCAGCAGCTTGCCCAGGGGTGGGTCCTACGAGCAGTACTTC
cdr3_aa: CASSLPRGGSYEQYF

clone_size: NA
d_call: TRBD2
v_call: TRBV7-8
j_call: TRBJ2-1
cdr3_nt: TGTGCCAGCAGCCCGAGACTAGCGGATAGCTCCTACAATGAGCAGTTCTTC
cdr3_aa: CASSPRLADSSYNEQFF

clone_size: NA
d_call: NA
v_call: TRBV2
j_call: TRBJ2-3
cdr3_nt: TGTGCCAGCAGTGAACGATCAGCCCCCACCCCAGATACGCAGTATTTT
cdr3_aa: CASSERSAPTPDTQYF

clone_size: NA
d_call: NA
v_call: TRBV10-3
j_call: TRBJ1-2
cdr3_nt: TGTGCCATCAGTCTAAGGGATCGCTATGGCTACACCTTC
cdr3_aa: CAISLRDRYGYTF